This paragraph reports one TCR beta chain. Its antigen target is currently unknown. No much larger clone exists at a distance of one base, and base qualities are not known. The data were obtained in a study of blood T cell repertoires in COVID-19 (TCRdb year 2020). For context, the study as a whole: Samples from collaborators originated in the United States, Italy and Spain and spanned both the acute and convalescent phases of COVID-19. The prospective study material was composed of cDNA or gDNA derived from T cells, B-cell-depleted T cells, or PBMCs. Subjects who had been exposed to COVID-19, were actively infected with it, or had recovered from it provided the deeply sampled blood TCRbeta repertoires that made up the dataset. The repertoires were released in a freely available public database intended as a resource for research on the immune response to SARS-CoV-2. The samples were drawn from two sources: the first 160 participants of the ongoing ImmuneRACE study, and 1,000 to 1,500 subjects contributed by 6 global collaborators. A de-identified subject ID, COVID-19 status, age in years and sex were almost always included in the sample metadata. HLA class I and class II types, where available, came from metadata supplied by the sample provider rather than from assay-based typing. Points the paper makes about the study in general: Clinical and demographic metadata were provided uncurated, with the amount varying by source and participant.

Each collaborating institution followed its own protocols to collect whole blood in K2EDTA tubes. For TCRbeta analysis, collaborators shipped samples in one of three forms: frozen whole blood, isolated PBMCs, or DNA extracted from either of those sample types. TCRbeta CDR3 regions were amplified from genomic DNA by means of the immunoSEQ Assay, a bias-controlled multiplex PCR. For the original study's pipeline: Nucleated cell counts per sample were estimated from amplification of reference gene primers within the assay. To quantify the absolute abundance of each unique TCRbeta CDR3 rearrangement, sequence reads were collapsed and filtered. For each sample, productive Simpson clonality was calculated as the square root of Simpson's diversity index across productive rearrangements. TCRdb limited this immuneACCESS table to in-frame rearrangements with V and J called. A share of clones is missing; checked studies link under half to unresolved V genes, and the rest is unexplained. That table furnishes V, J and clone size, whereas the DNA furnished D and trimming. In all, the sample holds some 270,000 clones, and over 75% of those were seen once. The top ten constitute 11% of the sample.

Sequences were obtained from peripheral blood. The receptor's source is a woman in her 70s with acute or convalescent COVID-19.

The nucleotide sequence is TGTGCCAGTGGTCTTCAGGGGTTGAACACTGAAGCTTTCTTT. This yields the protein CASGLQGLNTEAFF. The rearrangement joined TRBV3-1 (or the pseudogene TRBV3-2) to TRBJ1-1; tentative D gene TRBD1, with 6 bases matching. The junction shows trimming of 9 bases on V and 0 bases on J, plus 14 bases between the germline ends. CDR1 and CDR2, looked up from the germline V gene (reference sequence), are LGHDT and YNNKEL. The CDR3 starts with the cysteine, ends with the phenylalanine, and has 14 residues. Solely the CDR3 DNA is kept, with 42 bases framed from the first base.